The sequence of this TCR beta chain was determined in a study of T cell responses to AZD1222 COVID-19 vaccine. For the study at large: Second doses at about 4 or about 12 weeks were pooled. Study-wide points: The span of vaccine-associated CD4 TCRs extended across spike, with dominance at 160-218 and 743-854.

V lost 8 bases and J 12 bases, leaving 11 bases between the germline ends. Per germline, CDR1 LGHNT and CDR2 FRNRAP. The CDR3 is made up of 10 amino acids. For this clone: The antigen remains undetermined.

Only in-frame clones appear in the TCRdb table, and some are missing; sequencing was by immunoSEQ multiplex PCR. This sample has around 100,000 clones, with around 94% found just once. The source material was peripheral blood, sampled on day 0 of AZD1222 vaccination. This clonotype was sampled from an adult in good health. This sequence joins TRBV12-5 and TRBJ2-1, with D possibly being TRBD2 (5 bases). CDR3 in amino acids: CASPSRGQFF. The DNA of the CDR3 is TGTGCTAGTCCCAGCCGGGGGCAGTTCTTC.